These T cell receptor beta chains were read from a single sample in a study of cytomegalovirus exposure and HLA in healthy donors. Assay: immunoSEQ multiplex PCR; the TCRdb copy retains only in-frame clones and omits some. The profile shows around 150,000 clones, 79% of them singletons. Sequences were obtained from PBMCs. All receptors derive from a human donor in good health. Both conserved end residues are part of each CDR3. The D gene is left open where the match is weak. Part of the rows lack a size; the others show once, few, many or a class for expanded clones.

D,size,V,J,CDR3,DNA
.,few,TRBV9,TRBJ1-1,CASSPRGSEDEAFF,TGTGCCAGCAGCCCCCGAGGCAGCGAGGATGAAGCTTTCTTT
TRBD1,.,TRBV6-6,TRBJ1-2,CASSPGQGFGYTF,TGTGCCAGCAGCCCTGGACAGGGGTTCGGCTACACCTTC
.,.,TRBV7-2,TRBJ2-2,CASSLGSPSNTGELFF,TGTGCCAGCAGCTTAGGTAGCCCCTCAAACACCGGGGAGCTGTTTTTT
.,.,TRBV7-2,TRBJ1-1,CASSLWFFGIGNTEAFF,TGTGCCAGCAGCTTATGGTTTTTCGGGATTGGGAACACTGAAGCTTTCTTT
.,.,TRBV19,TRBJ2-1,CASSSWYYSEQFF,TGTGCCAGTAGTTCATGGTACTATAGTGAGCAGTTCTTC
TRBD2,.,TRBV28,TRBJ2-1,CASSQGLAGGFF,TGTGCCAGCAGCCAAGGACTAGCGGGGGGATTCTTC
TRBD2,.,TRBV5-4,TRBJ2-5,CASSSPGRGVQETQYF,TGTGCCAGCAGCTCTCCCGGGAGGGGAGTGCAAGAGACCCAGTACTTC
TRBD1,.,TRBV5-1,TRBJ2-7,CASSSSGTGYEQYF,TGCGCCAGCAGCAGCTCTGGGACAGGGTACGAGCAGTACTTC
TRBD1,once,TRBV6-5,TRBJ2-7,CASSQDRGTTKQYF,TGTGCCAGCAGCCAGGACAGGGGAACTACCAAGCAGTACTTC
TRBD1,.,TRBV2,TRBJ2-3,CASSYTGGFTDTQYF,TGTGCCAGCAGTTATACAGGGGGATTCACAGATACGCAGTATTTT
TRBD2,once,TRBV10-2,TRBJ2-7,CASRERGGAGPEQYF,TGCGCCAGCAGGGAACGGGGGGGCGCGGGTCCCGAGCAGTACTTC
TRBD2,.,TRBV9,TRBJ2-1,CASSVRSGKTDEQFF,TGTGCCAGCAGTGTTCGTAGCGGGAAAACGGATGAGCAGTTCTTC
TRBD1,.,TRBV13,TRBJ2-7,CASSQGTGSAYEQYF,TGTGCCAGCAGCCAAGGGACAGGGTCCGCCTACGAGCAGTACTTC
.,.,TRBV30,TRBJ1-2,CACTLVYQGAYTF,TGTGCCTGTACTCTCGTATATCAGGGCGCCTACACCTTC
.,.,TRBV7-2,TRBJ1-2,CASSRFSDSDVGYTF,TGTGCCAGCAGCCGATTCTCGGACAGCGACGTTGGCTACACCTTC
TRBD2,.,TRBV28,TRBJ2-7,CASSFSGLAYEQYF,TGTGCCAGCAGTTTTAGCGGGCTAGCCTACGAGCAGTACTTC
TRBD2,few,TRBV5-1,TRBJ2-1,CASSLALAGLEQFF,TGCGCCAGCAGCTTGGCACTAGCGGGTCTTGAGCAGTTCTTC
.,.,TRBV28,TRBJ1-3,CASSRLGEGEINTIYF,TGTGCCAGCAGCCGTTTGGGTGAGGGTGAAATAAACACCATATATTTT
.,.,TRBV6-6,TRBJ2-7,CASSPPPVGDEQYF,TGTGCCAGCAGCCCCCCACCGGTGGGAGACGAGCAGTACTTC
TRBD1,few,TRBV4-3,TRBJ1-1,CASSPTGQEGTEAFF,TGCGCCAGCAGCCCCACTGGACAGGAGGGAACTGAAGCTTTCTTT
.,.,TRBV5-6,TRBJ1-3,CASSFSASSGANTIYF,TGTGCCAGCAGCTTTTCAGCCAGCAGCGGGGCTAACACCATATATTTT
TRBD1,.,TRBV11-2,TRBJ2-7,CASSSYGTGADEQYF,TGTGCCAGCAGCTCTTATGGTACAGGGGCGGACGAGCAGTACTTC
TRBD1,once,TRBV27,TRBJ1-2,CASSPLGDRGHGYPF,TGTGCCAGCAGTCCCCTCGGGGACAGGGGGCATGGCTACCCCTTC
TRBD2,.,TRBV10-3,TRBJ2-5,CAISLAGGGETQYF,TGTGCCATCAGTCTAGCGGGAGGGGGGGAGACCCAGTACTTC
TRBD1,once,TRBV5-5,TRBJ1-2,CASSLMARGNYGYTF,TGTGCCAGCAGCTTGATGGCCAGGGGGAACTATGGCTACACCTTC
.,once,TRBV6-5,TRBJ1-5,CASSHMASNQPQHF,TGTGCCAGCAGTCACATGGCTAGCAATCAGCCCCAGCATTTT
.,.,TRBV7-9,TRBJ1-2,CASSLVPQNYGYTF,TGTGCCAGCAGCTTAGTTCCCCAAAACTATGGCTACACCTTC
.,few,TRBV7-2,TRBJ2-3,CASSARADTQYF,TGTGCCAGCAGCGCGAGGGCAGATACGCAGTATTTT
.,.,TRBV5-4,TRBJ2-1,CASSLNTGQRQFF,TGTGCCAGCAGCCTAAACACTGGACAGAGGCAGTTCTTC
TRBD1,few,TRBV6-6,TRBJ1-1,CASRDRGGEAFF,TGTGCCAGCAGGGACAGGGGAGGGGAAGCTTTCTTT
.,.,TRBV9,TRBJ2-7,CASSVGESREQTGYEQYF,TGTGCCAGCAGCGTAGGAGAGAGTCGGGAACAGACGGGCTACGAGCAGTACTTC
TRBD2,.,TRBV5-6,TRBJ2-3,CASSLVSSGSTDTQYF,TGTGCCAGCAGCTTGGTATCTAGCGGTAGCACAGATACGCAGTATTTT
TRBD1,few,TRBV7-9,TRBJ2-7,CSSSLVGDRVQLEQYF,TGTTCCAGCAGCTTAGTAGGGGACAGGGTCCAGCTCGAGCAGTACTTC
.,.,TRBV7-8,TRBJ1-1,CASSLGRNTEAFF,TGTGCCAGCAGCCTGGGGCGGAACACTGAAGCTTTCTTT
.,.,TRBV19,TRBJ2-6,CATMGADSGANVLTF,TGTGCCACCATGGGGGCAGACTCTGGGGCCAACGTCCTGACTTTC
.,.,TRBV4-1,TRBJ2-7,CASSHEQTELYEQYF,TGCGCCAGCAGCCACGAACAGACAGAGCTTTACGAGCAGTACTTC
TRBD1,few,TRBV6-1,TRBJ2-7,CASSAGTGEWEQYF,TGTGCCAGCAGTGCCGGGACAGGGGAGTGGGAGCAGTACTTC
TRBD2,once,TRBV7-9,TRBJ2-3,CASSPRLSGTSTDTQYF,TGTGCCAGCAGCCCTCGACTAAGCGGGACTAGCACAGATACGCAGTATTTT
TRBD1,.,TRBV19,TRBJ2-6,CASSGTGVAGANVLTF,TGTGCCAGTTCCGGGACAGGGGTGGCTGGGGCCAACGTCCTGACTTTC
.,.,TRBV7-9,TRBJ2-1,CASRQPRGGEANEQFF,TGTGCCAGCAGGCAACCTAGGGGCGGGGAGGCAAATGAGCAGTTCTTC